The 22 T cell receptor beta chains listed next were all sequenced from one sample in a study of cytomegalovirus exposure and HLA in healthy donors. A multiplex PCR was run with 60 Vbeta primers and 13 Jbeta primers. The data were produced by immunoSEQ multiplex PCR, yet TCRdb's version contains in-frame clones alone and is incomplete. The top ten hold more than 0.65% of the sample, which has 90,000 to 140,000 clones, 15% seen once. Specimen: PBMCs. These TCRs come from a female donor in good health and CMV-seronegative.

This clone was recorded once. CDR3 nucleotide sequence: TGTGCCAGCAGTTTTGCGACTAGCGGGAGCCAGACCCAGTACTTC. The encoded protein is CASSFATSGSQTQYF. The rearrangement uses TRBV28 and TRBJ2-5, with 12 bases fitting TRBD2. CDR1 and CDR2 (germline): MDHEN, SYDVKM. The J segment lost 6 bases and the V segment lost 3 bases, leaving 5 bases of the junction unmatched. The CDR3 sequence is 15 residues long.

This chain joins TRBV10-2 and TRBJ1-1, with a tentative D call TRBD1 (6 bases). The CDR3 runs 16 residues. V was shortened by 4 bases and J by 4 bases, with 19 bases between the two germline ends. Germline V gene data show CDR1 as WSHSY and CDR2 as SAAADI. The CDR3 bases are TGCGCCAGCAGTGGAGCAGGGGATACACGGGGCACTGAAGCTTTCTTT. This sequence encodes CASSGAGDTRGTEAFF.

The chain carries TRBV29-1 and TRBJ2-6, with 8 nucleotides matching TRBD1. This CDR3 contains 17 residues. CDR1 is SQVTM and CDR2 is ANQGSEA in the germline V gene. V dropped 0 bases and J dropped 2; count of bases not matched to a gene: 6. CDR3 region: CSVEEAGGGAGANVLTF. The CDR3 DNA follows: TGCAGCGTTGAAGAGGCAGGGGGCGGTGCTGGGGCCAACGTCCTGACTTTC.

This clone was counted a few times. The CDR3 loop reads CASSLRTGKLGGYTF. The CDR3, as DNA: TGTGCCAGCAGCTTACGGACAGGAAAATTAGGTGGCTACACCTTC. V is TRBV5-6 and J is TRBJ1-2, with TRBD1 matching over 7 bases. The CDR3 has 15 amino acids. Germline-derived CDR1 and CDR2 are SGHDT and YYEEEE. V shed 2 bases and J 7 bases; nucleotides not matched to a gene: 11.

This clone was detected only a few times. This chain uses TRBV4-3 with TRBJ2-7, with 11 bases lining up with TRBD2. This CDR3 region has 15 residues. The V and J ends lost 4 bases and 1 base, in that order; junction bases with no gene match: 3. From germline, CDR1 is LGHNA and CDR2 YSLEER. In DNA, the CDR3 is TGCGCCAGCAGCCGGAGACTAGCGGGGTCCTACGAGCAGTACTTC. It yields the protein CASSRRLAGSYEQYF.

On this clone: Additional DNA sequences in this sample encode the identical CDR3. CDR3 nucleotides: TGCGCCAGCAGCTTGCAGGGGAACTATGGCTACACCTTC. It specifies CASSLQGNYGYTF. This chain connects TRBV5-1 to TRBJ1-2, with D possibly TRBD1 on 6 matching bases. The germline gives CDR1 SGHRS, CDR2 YFSETQ. Trimming shortened V by 1 base and J by 2 bases, and 6 bases separated the two germline ends. This CDR3 comprises 13 residues.

This clone showed up just a few times. The J gene is TRBJ2-2, the V gene TRBV21-1; the D call in the table, TRBD2, was not verified against the DNA. TRBV21-1 is shown as a pseudogene. This CDR3 has 18 amino acids. CDR3 DNA: TGTGCCAGTTACCTTCCCGGGACTAGCGGGAGGGGAACCGGGGAGCTGTTTTTT. Translation gives CASYLPGTSGRGTGELFF.

The sample holds a few counts of this clone. The V gene is TRBV4-1, the J gene TRBJ1-2; 7 nucleotides align to TRBD1. CDR1 and CDR2 from the germline V gene are MGHRA and YSYEKL. The V and J ends lost 2 bases and 8 bases, in that order; junction bases with no gene match: 8. This CDR3 is 14 amino acids long. For the CDR3, the DNA is TGCGCCAGCAGCCAACTTGACAGGGACTGGGGCTACACCTTC. It encodes CASSQLDRDWGYTF.

This clone was observed a handful of times. The chain joins TRBV27 to TRBJ2-3, with 7 bases aligning to TRBD2. This CDR3 has 16 amino acids. Germline V lookup: CDR1 MNHEY, CDR2 SMNVEV (reference sequence). Losses at the gene ends were 3 bases for V and 4 bases for J; bases not matched to a gene: 10. The CDR3 bases are TGTGCCAGCAGTTTGGTTGGGGGGGTTAGCTCAGATACGCAGTATTTT. Protein product: CASSLVGGVSSDTQYF.

In this sample, this clone turned up a few times. A junction boundary mismatches the germline segment, possibly from a read error. The J gene is TRBJ1-1, the V gene TRBV5-1; D possibly corresponds to TRBD1 (5 bases). The CDR3 is 12 residues long. Germline CDR1 SGHRS, CDR2 YFSETQ. The CDR3 spells CASSLGGTAAFF. CDR3 DNA: TGCGCCAGCAGCTTGGGGGGCACTGCAGCTTTCTTT. Supplemented by reference TRBV5-1 and TRBJ1-1, the full variable domain reads KAGVTQTPRYLIKTRGQQVTLSCSPISGHRSVSWYQQTPGQGLQFLFEYFSETQRNKGNFPGRFSGRQFSNSRSEMNVSTLELGDSALYLCASSLGGTAAFFGQGTRLTVV.

The V and J genes are TRBV2 and TRBJ1-1; 7 bases are a match to TRBD1. This CDR3 comprises 12 residues. Germline assignment: CDR1 SNHLY and CDR2 FYNNEI. J lost 6 bases, V lost 7 bases, and 5 bases had no gene match. Written as DNA, the CDR3 is TGTGCCAGCAACGACAGGGTCCCTGAAGCTTTCTTT. Its translation is CASNDRVPEAFF.

This clone was seen a few times. The chain has TRBV7-8 and TRBJ2-2; D perhaps matches TRBD1 (6 bases). The CDR3 sequence is 15 residues long. CDR1 SGHVS and CDR2 FQNEAQ come from the germline V gene. V was shortened by 2 bases and J by 6 bases, with 13 bases between the two germline ends. CDR3 in amino acids: CASSLRAGEPGELFF. The CDR3 nucleotides are TGTGCCAGCAGCTTAAGGGCAGGGGAGCCCGGGGAGCTGTTTTTT.

This clone was found a few times. The genes are TRBV7-2 and TRBJ2-7, with D perhaps matching TRBD1 (6 bases). The V gene lost 9 bases and the J gene lost 6 bases, with 15 bases spanning the gap. The CDR3 sequence is 12 residues long. From germline, CDR1 is SGHTA and CDR2 FQGNSA. The CDR3 DNA reads TGTGCCAGTGGGCAACCCAGGGGCGAGCAGTACTTC. This gives the protein CASGQPRGEQYF. The entire variable domain, with the rest obtained from reference TRBV7-2 and TRBJ2-7, is as follows: GAGVSQSPSNKVTEKGKDVELRCDPISGHTALYWYRQSLGQGLEFLIYFQGNSAPDKSGLPSDRFSAERTGGSVSTLTIQRTQQEDSAVYLCASGQPRGEQYFGPGTRLTVT.

This chain's CDR3 is CASSLYHQPQHF. The CDR3 DNA reads TGTGCCAGCAGCCTCTATCATCAGCCCCAGCATTTT. The V gene is TRBV2, the J gene TRBJ1-5, with unresolved D. The CDR3 is made up of 12 amino acids. Trimming removed 6 bases at V and 5 bases at J, with 8 bases between. CDR1 is SNHLY, CDR2 FYNNEI, per germline.

Only a few counts were recorded for this clone. V gene TRBV9 combines with J gene TRBJ2-3; 14 bases agree with TRBD2. Unmatched junction bases numbered 12, after V lost 0 bases and J lost 3 bases. This CDR3 has 20 amino acids. Germline-derived CDR1 and CDR2 are SGDLS and YYNGEE. Here the CDR3 DNA reads TGTGCCAGCAGCGTAGTCGGGCCGACTAGCGGGAGGGCCCGTACAGATACGCAGTATTTT. This sequence encodes CASSVVGPTSGRARTDTQYF.

This clone was recorded a few times. This chain connects TRBV5-6 to TRBJ1-2, with 9 bases matching TRBD1. With 3 bases clipped from V and 7 bases from J, the junction kept 7 bases outside the gene matches. CDR3 size: 14 residues. Germline CDR1 reads SGHDT; CDR2 reads YYEEEE. CDR3 protein: CASSWDRVRRGYTF. The CDR3 region has the DNA TGTGCCAGCAGCTGGGACAGGGTAAGGCGTGGCTACACCTTC.

V and J are TRBV4-1 and TRBJ1-5; TRBD1 might be the D (5 bases). The germline V gene encodes CDR1 MGHRA and CDR2 YSYEKL. With 3 bases removed from V and 2 bases from J, the gap between germline ends came to 20 bases. The CDR3 loop spans 18 amino acids. The CDR3 DNA sequence: TGCGCCAGCAGCCAGCGCGCCTCCACGGGGGTGGGCAATCAGCCCCAGCATTTT. Its translation is CASSQRASTGVGNQPQHF.

This chain uses TRBV4-2 with TRBJ2-5, with TRBD2 matching over 9 bases. Germline V gives CDR1 LGHNA, CDR2 YNFKEQ. V gave up 3 bases and J gave up 2 bases; unmatched junction bases: 4. The CDR3 consists of 15 residues. The CDR3 sequence: CASSQGTSFQETQYF. The CDR3, as DNA: TGTGCCAGCAGCCAGGGGACTAGCTTTCAAGAGACCCAGTACTTC.

This clone showed up just a few times. The rearrangement joins TRBV7-9 to TRBJ2-1, with TRBD1 identical over 7 bases. The germline V gene encodes CDR1 SEHNR and CDR2 FQNEAQ (reference sequence). V lost 5 bases and J lost 4; bases outside the gene matches: 8. The CDR3 has 15 residues. CDR3 sequence: CASSRTGTAYNEQFF. Here the CDR3 DNA reads TGTGCCAGCAGCCGAACCGGGACAGCTTACAATGAGCAGTTCTTC.

Regarding this clone: One end of the junction fails to match germline, which may point to a read error. This sequence joins TRBV27 and TRBJ2-7, with D tentatively TRBD2 (7 bases). This CDR3 contains 12 residues. Per the germline V gene, CDR1 is MNHEY and CDR2 is SMNVEV (reference sequence). This CDR3 is CASSSETGRVNF. The CDR3 nucleotides are TGTGCCAGCAGTTCCGAAACAGGGAGGGTTAACTTC.

The sample holds a few counts of this clone. The DNA of the CDR3 is TGCGCCAGCAGCTTTAGGCCAACGGCCAGGGCGAACACTGAAGCTTTCTTT. Protein: CASSFRPTARANTEAFF. The rearrangement links TRBV5-1 to TRBJ1-1; TRBD1 is a possible D gene (5 bases). This CDR3 is 17 amino acids long. CDR1 and CDR2 (germline): SGHRS, YFSETQ. V gave up 2 bases and J gave up 1 base, with 18 bases separating them.

This clone was seen only a few times. This chain links TRBV5-1 with TRBJ1-1, with TRBD1 matching over 7 bases. This CDR3 is 13 amino acids long. The germline V gene has CDR1 SGHRS and CDR2 YFSETQ. Trimming at V came to 1 base and at J to 5 bases, leaving 2 bases not matched to a gene. The CDR3 region is CASSLTGETEAFF. The CDR3 coding sequence is TGCGCCAGCAGCTTGACAGGGGAAACTGAAGCTTTCTTT.